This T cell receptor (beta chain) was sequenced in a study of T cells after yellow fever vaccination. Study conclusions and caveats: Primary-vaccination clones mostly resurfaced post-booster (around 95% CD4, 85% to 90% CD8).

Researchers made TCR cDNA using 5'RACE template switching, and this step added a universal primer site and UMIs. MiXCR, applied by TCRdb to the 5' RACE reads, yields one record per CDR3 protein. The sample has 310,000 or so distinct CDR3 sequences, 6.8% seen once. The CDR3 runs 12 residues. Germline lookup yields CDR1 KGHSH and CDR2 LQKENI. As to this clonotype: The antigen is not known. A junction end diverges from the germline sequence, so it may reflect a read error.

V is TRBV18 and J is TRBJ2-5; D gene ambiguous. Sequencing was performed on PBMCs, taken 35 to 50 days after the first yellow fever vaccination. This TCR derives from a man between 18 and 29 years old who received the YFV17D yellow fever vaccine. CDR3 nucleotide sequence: TGTGCCAGCTCACCCCCCCAAGAGACCCATTACTTC. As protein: CASSPPQETHYF.